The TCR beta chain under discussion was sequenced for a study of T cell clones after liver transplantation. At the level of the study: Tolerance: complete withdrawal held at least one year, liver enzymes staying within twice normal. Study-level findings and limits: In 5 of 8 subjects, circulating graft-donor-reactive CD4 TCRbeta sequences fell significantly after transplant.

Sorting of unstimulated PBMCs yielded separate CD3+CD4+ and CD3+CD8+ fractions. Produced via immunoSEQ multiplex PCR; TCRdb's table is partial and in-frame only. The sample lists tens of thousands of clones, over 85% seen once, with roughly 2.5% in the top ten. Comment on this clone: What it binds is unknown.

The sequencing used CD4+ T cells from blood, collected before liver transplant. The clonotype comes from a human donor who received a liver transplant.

The CDR3 here is CASSLTAEYGYTF. In nucleotides, the CDR3 is TGTGCCAGCAGTTTAACGGCAGAGTATGGCTACACCTTC. The chain uses TRBV27 and TRBJ1-2; the D is unclear. Trimming cost V 2 bases and J 5 bases, with 9 bases left between them. Germline lookup yields CDR1 MNHEY and CDR2 SMNVEV (reference sequence). CDR3 length: 13 amino acids.